This entry features one TCR beta chain sequence. CDR1 and CDR2 (germline): KGHDR, SFDVKD. This CDR3 has 15 amino acids. V was clipped by 4 bases and J by 4 bases, with 14 bases between them. The sample belongs to a study of blood T cell repertoires in COVID-19. Study information: Both acute and convalescent COVID-19 samples were obtained from the United States, Italy and Spain. Sources were T cells, B-cell-depleted T cells, or PBMCs; the material itself was cDNA or gDNA.

In the original workflow: Scientists estimated how many nucleated cells there were by amplifying reference gene primers. The table came from immunoSEQ multiplex PCR; TCRdb's copy has only in-frame clones and leaves some out. V, J and clone size are those of that table, while D and trimming were read from the DNA. Of nearly 55,000 clones in the sample, about 86% were seen once. The TCR sequence derives from a man between 65 and 85 years old with active COVID-19. Sequenced input: peripheral blood. The chain uses TRBV24-1 and TRBJ2-3, with D perhaps matching TRBD1 (5 bases). CDR3 in amino acids: CATSDRSQGSDTQYF. Here the CDR3 DNA reads TGTGCCACCAGTGACAGGAGTCAGGGATCAGATACGCAGTATTTT.